This T cell receptor (beta chain) was identified during a study of blood T cell repertoires in COVID-19. Original processing methods: Quantification of nucleated cells was approximated via reference gene primer amplification. Clones were read by immunoSEQ multiplex PCR, and TCRdb kept only the in-frame ones, dropping some. V, J and clone size reflect that table, while D and trimming were determined from the DNA. The sample lists under 350,000 clones, 85% to 90% occurring once. The CDR3 is made up of 19 amino acids. Germline trimming cut 2 bases from V and 10 bases from J; bases unmatched to any gene: 23. Germline lookup yields CDR1 GTSNPN and CDR2 SVGIG (reference sequence).

Sequenced: PBMCs or T cells enriched from blood (not recorded which). V and J are TRBV30 and TRBJ2-1; 10 bases align to TRBD2. The TCR originated in a man aged 30 to 45 who had recovered from COVID-19. The DNA of the CDR3 is TGTGCCTGGAGTTTCCGGTTAATAGGGGCTAGCGGGGGCCCCGGGGAGCAGTTCTTC. This codes for CAWSFRLIGASGGPGEQFF. The variable domain in full, with the rest retrieved from reference TRBV30 and TRBJ2-1, is SQTIHQWPATLVQPVGSPLSLECTVEGTSNPNLYWYRQAAGRGLQLLFYSVGIGQISSEVPQNLSASRPQDRQFILSSKKLLLSDSGFYLCAWSFRLIGASGGPGEQFFGPGTRLTVL.